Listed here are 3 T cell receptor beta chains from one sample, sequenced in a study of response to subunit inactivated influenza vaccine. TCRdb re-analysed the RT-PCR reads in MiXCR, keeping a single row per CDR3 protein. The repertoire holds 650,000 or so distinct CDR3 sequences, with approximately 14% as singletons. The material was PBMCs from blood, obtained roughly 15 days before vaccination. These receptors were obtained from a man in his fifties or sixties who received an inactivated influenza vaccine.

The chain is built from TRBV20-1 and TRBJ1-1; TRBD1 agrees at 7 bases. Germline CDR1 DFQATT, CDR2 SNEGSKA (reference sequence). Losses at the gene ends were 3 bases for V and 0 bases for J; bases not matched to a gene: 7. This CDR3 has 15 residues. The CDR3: CSASPTGFMNTEAFF. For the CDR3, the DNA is TGCAGTGCTAGTCCGACAGGGTTCATGAACACTGAAGCTTTCTTT.

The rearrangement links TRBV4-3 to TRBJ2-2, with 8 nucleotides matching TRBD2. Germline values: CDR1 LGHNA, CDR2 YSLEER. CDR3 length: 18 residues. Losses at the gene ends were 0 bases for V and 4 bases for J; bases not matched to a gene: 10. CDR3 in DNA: TGCGCCAGCAGCCAAGAGGGCGGGGGGCTTTGGGGCACCGGGGAGCTGTTTTTT. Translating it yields CASSQEGGGLWGTGELFF.

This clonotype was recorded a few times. This chain's CDR3 is CSVGDDWAGNTEAFF. The DNA for the CDR3 is TGCAGCGTTGGGGACGACTGGGCCGGGAACACTGAAGCTTTCTTT. The rearrangement uses TRBV29-1 and TRBJ1-1; D is perhaps TRBD1 (5 bases). V was shortened by 4 bases and J by 1 base, with 16 bases between the two germline ends. Germline V gene sequence: CDR1 SQVTM, CDR2 ANQGSEA. This CDR3 has 15 residues. Full variable domain (remainder filled in from reference TRBV29-1 and TRBJ1-1): SAVISQKPSRDICQRGTSLTIQCQVDSQVTMMFWYRQQPGQSLTLIATANQGSEATYESGFVIDKFPISRPNLTFSTLTVSNMSPEDSSIYLCSVGDDWAGNTEAFFGQGTRLTVV.